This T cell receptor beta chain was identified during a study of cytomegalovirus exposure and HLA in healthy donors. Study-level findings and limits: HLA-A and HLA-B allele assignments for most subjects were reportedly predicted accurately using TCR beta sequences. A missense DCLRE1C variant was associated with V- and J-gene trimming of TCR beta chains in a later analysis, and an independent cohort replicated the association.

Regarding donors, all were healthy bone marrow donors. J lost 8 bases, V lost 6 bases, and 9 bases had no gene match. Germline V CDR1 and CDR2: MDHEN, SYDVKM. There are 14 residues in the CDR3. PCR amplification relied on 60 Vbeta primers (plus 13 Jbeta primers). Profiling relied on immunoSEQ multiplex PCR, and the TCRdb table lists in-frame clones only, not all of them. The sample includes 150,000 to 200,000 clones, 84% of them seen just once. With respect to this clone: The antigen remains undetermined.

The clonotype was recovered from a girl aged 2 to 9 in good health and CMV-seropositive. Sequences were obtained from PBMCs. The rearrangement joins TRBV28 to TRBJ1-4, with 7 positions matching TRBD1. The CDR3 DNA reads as TGTGCCAGCAGCCCCGTAAGGGGGCGCGAAAAACTGTTTTTT. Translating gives CASSPVRGREKLFF.